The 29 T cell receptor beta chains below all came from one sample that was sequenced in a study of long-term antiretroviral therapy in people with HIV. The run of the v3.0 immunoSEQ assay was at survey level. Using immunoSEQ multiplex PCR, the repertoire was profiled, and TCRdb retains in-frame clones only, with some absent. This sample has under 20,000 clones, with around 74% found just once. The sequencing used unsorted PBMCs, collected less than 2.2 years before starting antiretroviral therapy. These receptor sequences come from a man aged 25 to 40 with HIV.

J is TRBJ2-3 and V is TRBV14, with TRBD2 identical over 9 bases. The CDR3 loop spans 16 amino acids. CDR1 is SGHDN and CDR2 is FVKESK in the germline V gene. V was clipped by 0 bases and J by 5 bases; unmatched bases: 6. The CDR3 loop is CASSQERGGLGDTQYF. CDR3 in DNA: TGTGCCAGCAGCCAAGAGCGGGGGGGCCTTGGAGATACGCAGTATTTT.

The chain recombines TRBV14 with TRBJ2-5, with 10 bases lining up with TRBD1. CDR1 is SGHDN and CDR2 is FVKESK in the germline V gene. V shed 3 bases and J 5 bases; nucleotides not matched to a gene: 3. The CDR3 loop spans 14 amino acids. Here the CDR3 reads CASSQTGGWETQYF. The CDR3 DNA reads TGTGCCAGCAGCCAGACAGGGGGCTGGGAGACCCAGTACTTC. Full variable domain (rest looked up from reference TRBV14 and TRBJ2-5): EAGVTQFPSHSVIEKGQTVTLRCDPISGHDNLYWYRRVMGKEIKFLLHFVKESKQDESGMPNNRFLAERTGGTYSTLKVQPAELEDSGVYFCASSQTGGWETQYFGPGTRLLVL.

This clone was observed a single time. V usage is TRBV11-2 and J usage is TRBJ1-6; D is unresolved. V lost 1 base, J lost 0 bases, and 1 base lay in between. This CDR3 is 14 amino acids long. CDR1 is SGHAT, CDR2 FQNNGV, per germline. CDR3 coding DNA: TGTGCCAGCAGCTTAGTCTCCTATAATTCACCCCTCCACTTT. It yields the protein CASSLVSYNSPLHF.

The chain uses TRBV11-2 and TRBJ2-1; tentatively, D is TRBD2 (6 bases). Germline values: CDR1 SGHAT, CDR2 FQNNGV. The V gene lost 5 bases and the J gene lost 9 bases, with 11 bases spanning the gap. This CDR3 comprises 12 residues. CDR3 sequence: CASSRGGVEQFF. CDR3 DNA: TGTGCCAGCAGCCGCGGCGGGGTTGAGCAGTTCTTC.

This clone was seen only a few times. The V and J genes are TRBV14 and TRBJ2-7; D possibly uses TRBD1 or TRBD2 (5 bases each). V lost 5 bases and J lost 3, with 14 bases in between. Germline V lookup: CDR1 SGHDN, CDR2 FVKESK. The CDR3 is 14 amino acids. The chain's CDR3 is CASSFEGLVYEQYF. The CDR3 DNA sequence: TGTGCCAGCAGCTTTGAGGGGCTAGTCTACGAGCAGTACTTC. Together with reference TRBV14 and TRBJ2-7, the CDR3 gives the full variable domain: EAGVTQFPSHSVIEKGQTVTLRCDPISGHDNLYWYRRVMGKEIKFLLHFVKESKQDESGMPNNRFLAERTGGTYSTLKVQPAELEDSGVYFCASSFEGLVYEQYFGPGTRLTVT.

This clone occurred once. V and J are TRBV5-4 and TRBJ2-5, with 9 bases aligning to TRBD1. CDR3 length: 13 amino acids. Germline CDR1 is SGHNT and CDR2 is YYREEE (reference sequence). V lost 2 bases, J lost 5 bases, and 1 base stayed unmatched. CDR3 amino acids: CASSFGQGETQYF. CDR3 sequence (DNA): TGTGCCAGCAGCTTCGGACAGGGGGAGACCCAGTACTTC.

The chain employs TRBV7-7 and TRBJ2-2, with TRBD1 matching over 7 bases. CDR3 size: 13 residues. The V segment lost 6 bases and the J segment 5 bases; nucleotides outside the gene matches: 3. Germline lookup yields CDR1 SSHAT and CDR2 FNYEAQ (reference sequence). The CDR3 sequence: CASSSQGTGELFF. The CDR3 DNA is TGTGCCAGCAGTTCACAGGGGACCGGGGAGCTGTTTTTT.

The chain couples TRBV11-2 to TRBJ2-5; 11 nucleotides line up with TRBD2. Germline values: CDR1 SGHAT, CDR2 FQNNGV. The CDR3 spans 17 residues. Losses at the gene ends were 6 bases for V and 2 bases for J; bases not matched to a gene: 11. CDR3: CASSSNRLAGYQETQYF. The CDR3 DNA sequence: TGTGCCAGCAGTTCAAATCGACTAGCGGGGTATCAAGAGACCCAGTACTTC.

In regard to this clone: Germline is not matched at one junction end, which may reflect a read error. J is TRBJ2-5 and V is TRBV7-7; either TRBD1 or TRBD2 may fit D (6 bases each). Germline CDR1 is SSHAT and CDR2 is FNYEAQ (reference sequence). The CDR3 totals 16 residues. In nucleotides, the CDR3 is TGTGCTAGCAGTCGACGACTAGGGGGGAGACAAGAGACCCAGTACTTC. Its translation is CASSRRLGGRQETQYF.

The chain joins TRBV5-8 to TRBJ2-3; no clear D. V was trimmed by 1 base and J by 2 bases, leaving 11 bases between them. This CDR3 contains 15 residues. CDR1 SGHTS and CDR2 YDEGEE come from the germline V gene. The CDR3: CASSLTRPITDTQYF. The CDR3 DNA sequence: TGTGCCAGCAGCTTGACTCGCCCCATCACAGATACGCAGTATTTT. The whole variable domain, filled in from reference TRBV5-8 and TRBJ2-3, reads EAGVTQSPTHLIKTRGQQATLRCSPISGHTSVYWYQQALGLGLQFLLWYDEGEERNRGNFPPRFSGRQFPNYSSELNVNALELEDSALYLCASSLTRPITDTQYFGPGTRLTVL.

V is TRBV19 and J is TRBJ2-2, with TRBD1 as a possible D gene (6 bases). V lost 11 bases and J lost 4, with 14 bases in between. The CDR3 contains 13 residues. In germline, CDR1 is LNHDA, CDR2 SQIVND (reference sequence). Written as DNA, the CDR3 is TGTGCCTGCCGGGACAAATCCACCGGGGAGCTGTTTTTT. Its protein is CACRDKSTGELFF.

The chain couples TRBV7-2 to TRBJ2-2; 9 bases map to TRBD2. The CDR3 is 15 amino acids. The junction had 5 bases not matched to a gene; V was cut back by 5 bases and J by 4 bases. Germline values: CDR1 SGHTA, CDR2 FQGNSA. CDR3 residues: CASSKGLAPTGELFF. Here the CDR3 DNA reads TGTGCCAGCAGCAAGGGACTAGCTCCCACCGGGGAGCTGTTTTTT.

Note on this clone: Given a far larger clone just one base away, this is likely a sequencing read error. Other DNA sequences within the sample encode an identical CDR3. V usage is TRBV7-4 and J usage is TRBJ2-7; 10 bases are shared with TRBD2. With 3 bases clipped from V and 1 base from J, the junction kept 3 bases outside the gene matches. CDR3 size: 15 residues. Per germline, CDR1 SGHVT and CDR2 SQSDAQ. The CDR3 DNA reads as TGTGCCAGCAGCTTTAGCGGGGGGCCATCCTACGAGCAGTACTTC. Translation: CASSFSGGPSYEQYF.

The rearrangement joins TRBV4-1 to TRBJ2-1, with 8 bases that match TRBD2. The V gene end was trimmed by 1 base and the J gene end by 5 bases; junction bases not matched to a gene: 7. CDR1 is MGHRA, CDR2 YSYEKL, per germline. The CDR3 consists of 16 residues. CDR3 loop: CASSQVLRGGDNEQFF. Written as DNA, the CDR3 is TGCGCCAGCAGCCAAGTCCTCCGGGGGGGGGACAATGAGCAGTTCTTC.

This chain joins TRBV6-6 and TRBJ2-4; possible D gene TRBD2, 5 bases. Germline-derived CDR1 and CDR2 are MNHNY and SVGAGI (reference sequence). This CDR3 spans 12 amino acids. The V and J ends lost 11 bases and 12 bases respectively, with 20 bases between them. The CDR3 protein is CACGPRGASQYF. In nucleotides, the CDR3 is TGTGCCTGCGGGCCCCGAGGCGCTTCTCAGTACTTC.

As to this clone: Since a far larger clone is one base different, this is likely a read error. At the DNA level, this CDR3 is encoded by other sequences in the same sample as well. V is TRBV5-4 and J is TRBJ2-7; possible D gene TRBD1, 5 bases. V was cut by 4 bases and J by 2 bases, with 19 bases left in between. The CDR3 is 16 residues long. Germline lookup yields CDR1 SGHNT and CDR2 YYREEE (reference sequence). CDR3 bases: TGTGCCAGCAGCCAAGAAATGACAGCAGCAACCTACGAGCAGTACTTC. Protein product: CASSQEMTAATYEQYF.

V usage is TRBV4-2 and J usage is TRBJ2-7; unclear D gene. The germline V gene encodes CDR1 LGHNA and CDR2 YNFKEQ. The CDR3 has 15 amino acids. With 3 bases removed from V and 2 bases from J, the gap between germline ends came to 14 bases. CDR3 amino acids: CASSQSLTEAYEQYF. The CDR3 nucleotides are TGTGCCAGCAGCCAGTCTCTAACTGAGGCCTACGAGCAGTACTTC.

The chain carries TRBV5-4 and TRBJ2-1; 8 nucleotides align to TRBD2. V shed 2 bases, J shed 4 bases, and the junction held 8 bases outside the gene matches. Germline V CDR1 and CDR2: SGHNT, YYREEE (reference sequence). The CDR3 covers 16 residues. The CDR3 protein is CASSFGTGGPYNEQFF. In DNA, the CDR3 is TGTGCCAGCAGCTTTGGGACGGGGGGGCCTTACAATGAGCAGTTCTTC.

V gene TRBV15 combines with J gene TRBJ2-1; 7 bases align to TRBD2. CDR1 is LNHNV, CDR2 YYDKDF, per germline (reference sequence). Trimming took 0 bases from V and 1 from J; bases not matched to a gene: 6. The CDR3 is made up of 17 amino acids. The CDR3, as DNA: TGTGCCACCAGCAGAGATTCCTCAGCGGGATCCTACAATGAGCAGTTCTTC. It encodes CATSRDSSAGSYNEQFF.

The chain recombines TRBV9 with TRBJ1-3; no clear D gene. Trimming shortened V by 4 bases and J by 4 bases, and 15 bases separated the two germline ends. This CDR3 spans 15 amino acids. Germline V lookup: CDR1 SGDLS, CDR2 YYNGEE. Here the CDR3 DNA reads TGTGCCAGCAGCCCCGGCACTTTGGGCGGAAACACCATATATTTT. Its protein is CASSPGTLGGNTIYF.

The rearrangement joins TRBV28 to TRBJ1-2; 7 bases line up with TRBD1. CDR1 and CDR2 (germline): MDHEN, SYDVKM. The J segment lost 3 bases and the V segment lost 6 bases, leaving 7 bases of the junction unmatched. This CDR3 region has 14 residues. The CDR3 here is CASSLLQGDYGYTF. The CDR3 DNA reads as TGTGCCAGCAGCCTTCTCCAGGGGGACTATGGCTACACCTTC.

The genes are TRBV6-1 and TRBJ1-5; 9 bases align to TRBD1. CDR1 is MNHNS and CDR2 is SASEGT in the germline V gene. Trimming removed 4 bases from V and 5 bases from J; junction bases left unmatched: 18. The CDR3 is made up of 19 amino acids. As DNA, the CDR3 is TGTGCCAGCAGTGGGTACCGGGACAGGGTTAATGGGCTGGATCAGCCCCAGCATTTT. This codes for CASSGYRDRVNGLDQPQHF.

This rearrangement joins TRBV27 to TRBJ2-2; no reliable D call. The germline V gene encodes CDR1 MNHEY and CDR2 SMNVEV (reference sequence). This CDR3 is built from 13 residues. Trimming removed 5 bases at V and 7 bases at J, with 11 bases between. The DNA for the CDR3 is TGTGCCAGCAGTCCACGCCGGTACGGGGAGCTGTTTTTT. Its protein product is CASSPRRYGELFF.

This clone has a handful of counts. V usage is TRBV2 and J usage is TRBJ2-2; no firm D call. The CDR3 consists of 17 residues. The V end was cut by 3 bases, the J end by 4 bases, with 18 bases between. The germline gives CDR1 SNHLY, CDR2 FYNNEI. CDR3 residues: CASSEGVLGIGTGELFF. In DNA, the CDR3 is TGTGCCAGCAGTGAGGGTGTCCTTGGGATCGGCACCGGGGAGCTGTTTTTT.

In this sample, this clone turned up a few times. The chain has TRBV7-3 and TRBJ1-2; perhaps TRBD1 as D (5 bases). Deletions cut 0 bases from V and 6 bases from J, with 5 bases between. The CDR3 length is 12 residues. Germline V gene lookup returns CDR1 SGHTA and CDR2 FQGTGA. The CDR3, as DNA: TGTGCCAGCAGCTTAACAGGGGATGGCTACACCTTC. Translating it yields CASSLTGDGYTF. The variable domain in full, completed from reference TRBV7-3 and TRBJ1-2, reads GAGVSQTPSNKVTEKGKYVELRCDPISGHTALYWYRQSLGQGPEFLIYFQGTGAADDSGLPNDRFFAVRPEGSVSTLKIQRTERGDSAVYLCASSLTGDGYTFGSGTRLTVV.

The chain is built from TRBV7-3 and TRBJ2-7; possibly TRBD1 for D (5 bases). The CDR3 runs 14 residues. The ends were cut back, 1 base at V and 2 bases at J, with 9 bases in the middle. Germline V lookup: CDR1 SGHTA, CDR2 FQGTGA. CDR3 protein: CASSLRGGPYEQYF. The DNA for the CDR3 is TGTGCCAGCAGCTTAAGGGGCGGTCCCTACGAGCAGTACTTC.

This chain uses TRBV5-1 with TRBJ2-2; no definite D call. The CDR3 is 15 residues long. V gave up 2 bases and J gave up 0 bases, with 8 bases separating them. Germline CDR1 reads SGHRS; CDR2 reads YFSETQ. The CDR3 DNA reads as TGCGCCAGCAGCTTTCAAGAAACGAACACCGGGGAGCTGTTTTTT. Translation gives CASSFQETNTGELFF.

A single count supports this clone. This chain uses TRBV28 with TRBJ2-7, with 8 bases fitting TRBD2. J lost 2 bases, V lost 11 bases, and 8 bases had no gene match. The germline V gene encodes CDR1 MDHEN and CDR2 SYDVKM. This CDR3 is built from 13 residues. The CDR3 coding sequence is TGTGCCGCCGGGAGGGTAATTACCTACGAGCAGTACTTC. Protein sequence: CAAGRVITYEQYF.

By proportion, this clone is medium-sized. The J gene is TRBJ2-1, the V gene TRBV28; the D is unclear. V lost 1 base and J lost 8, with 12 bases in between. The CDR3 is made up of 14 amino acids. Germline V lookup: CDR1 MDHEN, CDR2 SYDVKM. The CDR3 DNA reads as TGTGCCAGCAGTTTATCTAATGGGCCTGATGAGCAGTTCTTC. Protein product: CASSLSNGPDEQFF.